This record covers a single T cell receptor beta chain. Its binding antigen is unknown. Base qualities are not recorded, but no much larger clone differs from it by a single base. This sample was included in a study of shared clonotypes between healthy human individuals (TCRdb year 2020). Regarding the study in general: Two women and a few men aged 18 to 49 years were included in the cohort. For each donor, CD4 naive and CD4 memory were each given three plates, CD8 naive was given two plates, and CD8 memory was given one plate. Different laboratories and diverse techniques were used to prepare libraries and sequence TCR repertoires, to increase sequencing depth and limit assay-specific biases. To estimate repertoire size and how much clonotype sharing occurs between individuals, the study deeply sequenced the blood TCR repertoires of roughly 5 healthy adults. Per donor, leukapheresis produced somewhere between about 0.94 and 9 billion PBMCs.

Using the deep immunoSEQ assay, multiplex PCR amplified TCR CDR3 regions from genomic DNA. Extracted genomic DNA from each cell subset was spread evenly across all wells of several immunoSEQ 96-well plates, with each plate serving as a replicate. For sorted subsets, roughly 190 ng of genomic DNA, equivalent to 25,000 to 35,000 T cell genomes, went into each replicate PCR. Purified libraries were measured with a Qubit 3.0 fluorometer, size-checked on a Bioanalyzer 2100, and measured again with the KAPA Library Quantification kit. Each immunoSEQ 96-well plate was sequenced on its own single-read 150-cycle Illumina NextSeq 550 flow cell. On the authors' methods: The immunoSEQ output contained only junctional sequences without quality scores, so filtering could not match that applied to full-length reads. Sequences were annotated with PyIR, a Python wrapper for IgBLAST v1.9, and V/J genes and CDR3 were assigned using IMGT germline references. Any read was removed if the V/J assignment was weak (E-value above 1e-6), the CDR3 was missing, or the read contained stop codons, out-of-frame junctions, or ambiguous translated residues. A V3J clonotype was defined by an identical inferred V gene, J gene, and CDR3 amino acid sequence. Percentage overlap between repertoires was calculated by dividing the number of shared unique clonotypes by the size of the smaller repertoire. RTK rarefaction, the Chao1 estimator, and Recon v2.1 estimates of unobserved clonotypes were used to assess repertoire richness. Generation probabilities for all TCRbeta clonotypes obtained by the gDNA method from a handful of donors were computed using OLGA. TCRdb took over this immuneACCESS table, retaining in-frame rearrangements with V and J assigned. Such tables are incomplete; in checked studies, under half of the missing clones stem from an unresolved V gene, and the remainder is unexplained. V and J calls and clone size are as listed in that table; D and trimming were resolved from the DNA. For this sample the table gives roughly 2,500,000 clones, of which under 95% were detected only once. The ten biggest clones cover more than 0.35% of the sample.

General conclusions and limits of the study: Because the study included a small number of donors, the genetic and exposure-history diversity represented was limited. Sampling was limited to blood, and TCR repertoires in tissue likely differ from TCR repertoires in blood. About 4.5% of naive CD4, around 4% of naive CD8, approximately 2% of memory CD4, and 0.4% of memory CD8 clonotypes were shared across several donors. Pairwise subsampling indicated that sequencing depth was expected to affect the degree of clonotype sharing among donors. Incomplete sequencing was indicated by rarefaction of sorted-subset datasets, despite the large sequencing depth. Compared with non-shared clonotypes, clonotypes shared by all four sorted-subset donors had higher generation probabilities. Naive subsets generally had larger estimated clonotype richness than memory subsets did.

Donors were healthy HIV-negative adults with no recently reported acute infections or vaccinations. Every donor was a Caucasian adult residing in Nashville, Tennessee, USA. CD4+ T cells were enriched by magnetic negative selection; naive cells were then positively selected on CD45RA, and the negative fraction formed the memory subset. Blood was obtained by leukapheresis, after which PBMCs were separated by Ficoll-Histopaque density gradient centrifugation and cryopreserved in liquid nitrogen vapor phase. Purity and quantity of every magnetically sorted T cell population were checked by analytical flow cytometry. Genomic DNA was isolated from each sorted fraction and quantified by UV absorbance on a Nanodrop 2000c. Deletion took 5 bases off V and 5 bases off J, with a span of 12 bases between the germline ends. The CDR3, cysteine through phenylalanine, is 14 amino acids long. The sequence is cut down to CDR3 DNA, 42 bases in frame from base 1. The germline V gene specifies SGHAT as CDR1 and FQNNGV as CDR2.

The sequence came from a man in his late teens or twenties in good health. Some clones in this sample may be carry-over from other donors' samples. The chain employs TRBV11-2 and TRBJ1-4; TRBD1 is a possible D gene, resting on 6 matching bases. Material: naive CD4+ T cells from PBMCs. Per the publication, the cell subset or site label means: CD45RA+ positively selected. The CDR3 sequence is CASSEQGANEKLFF. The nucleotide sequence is TGTGCCAGCAGCGAACAGGGAGCGAATGAAAAACTGTTTTTT.